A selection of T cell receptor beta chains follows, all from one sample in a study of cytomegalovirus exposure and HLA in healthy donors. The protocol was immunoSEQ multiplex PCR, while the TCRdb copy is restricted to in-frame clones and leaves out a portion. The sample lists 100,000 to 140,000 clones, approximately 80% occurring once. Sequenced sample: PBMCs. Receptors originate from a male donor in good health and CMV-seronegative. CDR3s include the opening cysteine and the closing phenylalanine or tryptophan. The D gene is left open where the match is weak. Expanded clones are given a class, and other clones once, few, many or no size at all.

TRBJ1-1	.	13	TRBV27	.	CASSFRANTEAFF	TGTGCCAGCAGTTTCAGGGCGAACACTGAAGCTTTCTTT
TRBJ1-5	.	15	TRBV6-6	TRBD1	CASSYSRDRNQPQHF	TGTGCCAGCAGTTACTCGCGGGACAGGAATCAGCCCCAGCATTTT
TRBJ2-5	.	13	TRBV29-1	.	CSGQIGGGETQYF	TGCAGCGGTCAAATTGGGGGCGGAGAGACCCAGTACTTC
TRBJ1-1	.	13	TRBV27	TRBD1	CASKPGQYTEAFF	TGTGCCAGCAAACCGGGACAGTACACTGAAGCTTTCTTT
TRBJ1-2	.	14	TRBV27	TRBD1	CASSSTGRSYGYTF	TGTGCCAGCAGTTCGACAGGGAGGAGCTATGGCTACACCTTC
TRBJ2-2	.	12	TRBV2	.	CASNQGRGELFF	TGTGCCAGCAACCAGGGGCGGGGGGAGCTGTTTTTT
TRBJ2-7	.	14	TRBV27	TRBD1	CASSSDRDAYEQYF	TGTGCCAGCAGTTCCGACAGGGATGCCTACGAGCAGTACTTC
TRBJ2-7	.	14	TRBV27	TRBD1	CASSLDRVVGEQYF	TGTGCCAGCAGTCTCGACAGGGTAGTCGGCGAGCAGTACTTC
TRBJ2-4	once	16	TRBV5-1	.	CASSLVFDRSKNIQYF	TGCGCCAGCAGCTTGGTTTTCGACAGGTCCAAAAACATTCAGTACTTC
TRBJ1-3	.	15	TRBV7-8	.	CASSFRESIGNTIYF	TGTGCCAGCAGCTTCAGGGAAAGCATAGGAAACACCATATATTTT
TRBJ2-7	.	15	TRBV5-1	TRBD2	CASSYWTSGTYEQYF	TGCGCCAGCAGCTACTGGACTAGCGGAACCTACGAGCAGTACTTC
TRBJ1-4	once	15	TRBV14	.	CASSQGSGGSEKLFF	TGTGCCAGCAGCCAAGGATCAGGAGGAAGTGAAAAACTGTTTTTT
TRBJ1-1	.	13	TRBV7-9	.	CASSYRTSGEAFF	TGTGCCAGCAGCTACCGGACATCTGGTGAAGCTTTCTTT
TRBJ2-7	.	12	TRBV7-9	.	CASSLSTYEQYF	TGTGCCAGCAGCTTAAGTACATACGAGCAGTACTTC
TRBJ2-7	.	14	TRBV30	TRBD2	CAVLAGTLSYEQYF	TGTGCCGTACTAGCGGGTACGCTCTCCTACGAGCAGTACTTC
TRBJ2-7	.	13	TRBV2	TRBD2	CASRQREAQEQYF	TGTGCCAGCAGACAGCGGGAGGCCCAGGAGCAGTACTTC
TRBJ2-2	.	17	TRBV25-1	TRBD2	CASSETRPGLAAGELFF	TGTGCCAGCAGTGAAACAAGGCCGGGACTAGCGGCCGGGGAGCTGTTTTTT
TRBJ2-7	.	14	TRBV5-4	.	CASMTRGTAYEQYF	TGTGCCAGCATGACTCGTGGAACGGCCTACGAGCAGTACTTC
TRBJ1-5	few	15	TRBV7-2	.	CASSLGQGFNQPQHF	TGTGCCAGCAGCTTAGGTCAGGGGTTTAATCAGCCCCAGCATTTT
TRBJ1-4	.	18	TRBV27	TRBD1	CASSPTGGVWATNEKLFF	TGTGCCAGCAGCCCTACAGGGGGCGTTTGGGCAACTAATGAAAAACTGTTTTTT
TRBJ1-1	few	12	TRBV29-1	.	CSVGQRHTEAFF	TGCAGCGTTGGGCAGAGACATACTGAAGCTTTCTTT
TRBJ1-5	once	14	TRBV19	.	CASSIGQFNQPQHF	TGTGCCAGTAGCATAGGACAGTTCAATCAGCCCCAGCATTTT
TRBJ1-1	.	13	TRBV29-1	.	CSVVPSLNTEAFF	TGCAGCGTTGTTCCTTCCCTGAACACTGAAGCTTTCTTT
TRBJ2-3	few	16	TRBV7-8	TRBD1	CASSLRDSRVTDTQYF	TGTGCCAGCAGCCTCCGGGACAGTCGGGTCACAGATACGCAGTATTTT
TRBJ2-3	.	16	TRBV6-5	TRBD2	CASSYFASGSGDTQYF	TGTGCCAGCAGTTACTTCGCTAGCGGGAGTGGGGATACGCAGTATTTT
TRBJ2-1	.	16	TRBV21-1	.	CASSGSVEPDADEQFF	TGTGCCAGCAGCGGCTCAGTGGAGCCTGATGCGGATGAGCAGTTCTTC
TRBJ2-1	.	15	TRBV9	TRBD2	CASSVGTSGINEQFF	TGTGCCAGCAGCGTCGGGACTAGCGGGATAAATGAGCAGTTCTTC
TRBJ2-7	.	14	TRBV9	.	CASSPRGQTYEQYF	TGTGCCAGCAGCCCACGCGGACAGACCTACGAGCAGTACTTC
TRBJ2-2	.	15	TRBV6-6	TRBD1	CASSFSGTATGELFF	TGTGCCAGCAGTTTTTCCGGGACAGCGACCGGGGAGCTGTTTTTT
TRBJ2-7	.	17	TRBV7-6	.	CASRVGSVGPSSYEQYF	TGTGCCAGCAGGGTAGGCAGCGTGGGGCCCAGCTCCTACGAGCAGTACTTC
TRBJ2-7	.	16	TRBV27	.	CASSLSPDSSSYEQYF	TGTGCCAGCAGTTTATCGCCGGACTCGAGCTCCTACGAGCAGTACTTC
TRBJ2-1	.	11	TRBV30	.	CAWGQYNEQFF	TGTGCCTGGGGACAGTACAATGAGCAGTTCTTC
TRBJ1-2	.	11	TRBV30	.	CAWSLGTLCTF	TGTGCCTGGAGCCTTGGCACCCTTTGCACCTTC
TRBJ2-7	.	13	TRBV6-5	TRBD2	CASRLAESYEQYF	TGTGCCAGCAGACTAGCGGAATCCTACGAGCAGTACTTC
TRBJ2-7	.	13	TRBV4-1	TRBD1	CASSLDRGYEQYF	TGCGCCAGCAGCCTTGACAGGGGCTACGAGCAGTACTTC
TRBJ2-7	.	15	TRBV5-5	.	CASSLYGSEAYEQYF	TGTGCCAGCAGCTTGTACGGTAGCGAGGCCTACGAGCAGTACTTC
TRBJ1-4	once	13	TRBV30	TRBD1	CASGGHKNEKLFF	TGTGCTTCAGGGGGACACAAGAATGAAAAACTGTTTTTT
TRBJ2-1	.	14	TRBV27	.	CASSLTRLENEQFF	TGTGCCAGCAGTTTAACTAGACTAGAGAATGAGCAGTTCTTC
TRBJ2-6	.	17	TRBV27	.	CASSLSFRTSGANVLTF	TGTGCCAGCAGTTTATCGTTCAGAACCTCTGGGGCCAACGTCCTGACTTTC
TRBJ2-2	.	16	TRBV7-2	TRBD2	CASSVRGIAGTGELFF	TGTGCCAGCAGCGTCCGGGGAATAGCGGGAACCGGGGAGCTGTTTTTT
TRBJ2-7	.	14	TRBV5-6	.	CASSLQRLAGEQYF	TGTGCCAGCAGCTTACAACGATTGGCGGGGGAGCAGTACTTC
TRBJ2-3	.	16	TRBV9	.	CASSPPPRDGWDTQYF	TGTGCCAGCAGCCCCCCCCCACGGGATGGATGGGATACGCAGTATTTT
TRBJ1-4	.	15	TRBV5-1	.	CASSLGHPADEKLFF	TGCGCCAGCAGCTTGGGCCACCCGGCGGATGAAAAACTGTTTTTT
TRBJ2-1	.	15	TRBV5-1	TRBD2	CASSFGTSGRNEQFF	TGCGCCAGCAGCTTTGGCACTAGCGGGAGAAATGAGCAGTTCTTC
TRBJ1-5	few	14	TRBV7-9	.	CASSPNTYNQPQHF	TGTGCCAGCAGCCCAAACACATACAATCAGCCCCAGCATTTT
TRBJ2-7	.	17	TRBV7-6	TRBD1	CASSPTPTGGLSYEQYF	TGTGCCAGCAGCCCAACCCCGACAGGGGGTCTCTCCTACGAGCAGTACTTC
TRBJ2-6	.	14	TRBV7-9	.	CASSEGSGANVLTF	TGTGCCAGCAGCGAGGGCTCTGGGGCCAACGTCCTGACTTTC
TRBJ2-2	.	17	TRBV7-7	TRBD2	CASSARLAGVNTGELFF	TGTGCCAGCAGCGCAAGACTAGCGGGAGTCAACACCGGGGAGCTGTTTTTT